The rows below give T cell receptor beta chains drawn from one sample of a study of shared clonotypes between healthy human individuals. Assay used: immunoSEQ multiplex PCR; TCRdb lists only in-frame clones, some missing. In the table there are 2 million to 2.5 million clones, under 97% of which are singletons. Sequencing was carried out using naive CD4+ T cells sorted from blood. The source is a man younger than 35 in good health. CDR3s include the opening cysteine and the closing phenylalanine or tryptophan. D genes are given only for firm matches. Clone sizes are given selectively: once, few, many, or a class where the clone is expanded.

d_call: -; v_call: TRBV9; j_call: TRBJ1-6; clone_size: -; cdr3_nt: TGTGCCAGCAGCGAGAGCCCGGCGGGGCTTGGCTCACCCCTCCACTTT; cdr3_aa: CASSESPAGLGSPLHF
d_call: TRBD2; v_call: TRBV4-2; j_call: TRBJ2-3; clone_size: -; cdr3_nt: TGTGCCAGCAGCCAAGTAAGGAGCGGGGGGGCCGGAGATACGCAGTATTTT; cdr3_aa: CASSQVRSGGAGDTQYF
d_call: TRBD2; v_call: TRBV9; j_call: TRBJ2-7; clone_size: -; cdr3_nt: TGTGCCAGCAGTAGAACTAGCGGGAGCATTTGGACCTACGAGCAGTACTTC; cdr3_aa: CASSRTSGSIWTYEQYF
d_call: TRBD1; v_call: TRBV28; j_call: TRBJ2-7; clone_size: -; cdr3_nt: TGTGCCAGCAGGAGACAGGGGGGCGTCTACGAGCAGTACTTC; cdr3_aa: CASRRQGGVYEQYF
d_call: -; v_call: TRBV6-6; j_call: TRBJ1-4; clone_size: -; cdr3_nt: TGTGCCAGCAGTTTTAATGAAAAACTGTTTTTT; cdr3_aa: CASSFNEKLFF
d_call: -; v_call: TRBV12-5; j_call: TRBJ1-1; clone_size: -; cdr3_nt: TGTGCTAGTGGTTTTACAGTGAACACTGAAGCTTTCTTT; cdr3_aa: CASGFTVNTEAFF
d_call: -; v_call: TRBV7-9; j_call: TRBJ2-5; clone_size: -; cdr3_nt: TGTGCCAGCAGCTTGATAGAGACTCCGGGGGAGACCCAGTACTTC; cdr3_aa: CASSLIETPGETQYF
d_call: -; v_call: TRBV5-6; j_call: TRBJ2-1; clone_size: once; cdr3_nt: TGTGCCAGCAGCGAACAGGGTCGAGGAAATGAGCAGTTCTTC; cdr3_aa: CASSEQGRGNEQFF
d_call: -; v_call: TRBV27; j_call: TRBJ2-1; clone_size: -; cdr3_nt: TGTGCCAGCAGTCCCACTAGCTCCTTTCTCAATGAGCAGTTCTTC; cdr3_aa: CASSPTSSFLNEQFF
d_call: -; v_call: TRBV5-1; j_call: TRBJ2-3; clone_size: -; cdr3_nt: TGCGCCAGCAGCGCCCGGACCGGGGGAGATACGCAGTATTTT; cdr3_aa: CASSARTGGDTQYF
d_call: -; v_call: TRBV18; j_call: TRBJ1-4; clone_size: -; cdr3_nt: TGTGCCAGCTCCCGCTTGGGGACTCCGGGAACTAATGAAAAACTGTTTTTT; cdr3_aa: CASSRLGTPGTNEKLFF
d_call: -; v_call: TRBV6-1; j_call: TRBJ1-2; clone_size: -; cdr3_nt: TGTGCCAGCAGTCCCTGGGGGGTGGGCTACACCTTC; cdr3_aa: CASSPWGVGYTF
d_call: TRBD1; v_call: TRBV5-4; j_call: TRBJ2-3; clone_size: -; cdr3_nt: TGTGCCAGCAGCCTACGGGACAGGCGGAGCACAGATACGCAGTATTTT; cdr3_aa: CASSLRDRRSTDTQYF
d_call: -; v_call: TRBV18; j_call: TRBJ1-5; clone_size: -; cdr3_nt: TGTGCCAGCTCACCACAGGAGATTGGTCAGCCCCAGCATTTT; cdr3_aa: CASSPQEIGQPQHF
d_call: -; v_call: TRBV5-1; j_call: TRBJ2-2; clone_size: -; cdr3_nt: TGCGCCAGCAGCTTGGCCCCGGCTGATGGGACCGGGGAGCTGTTTTTT; cdr3_aa: CASSLAPADGTGELFF
d_call: TRBD2; v_call: TRBV2; j_call: TRBJ2-1; clone_size: -; cdr3_nt: TGTGCCAGCAGTGACGGAGGACTAGCGGGAGTTCTCTACAATGAGCAGTTCTTC; cdr3_aa: CASSDGGLAGVLYNEQFF
d_call: -; v_call: TRBV5-4; j_call: TRBJ1-4; clone_size: -; cdr3_nt: TGTGCCAGCAGCTCGCCGGGGGATGCAACTAATGAAAAACTGTTTTTT; cdr3_aa: CASSSPGDATNEKLFF
d_call: TRBD1; v_call: TRBV18; j_call: TRBJ1-1; clone_size: -; cdr3_nt: TGTGCCAGCTCACGTCAGGGGGCGCCAAATGGGAACACTGAAGCTTTCTTT; cdr3_aa: CASSRQGAPNGNTEAFF
d_call: -; v_call: TRBV11-2; j_call: TRBJ2-7; clone_size: -; cdr3_nt: TGTGCCAGCAGCTTAGGGGGTGCCCCCCACGAGCAGTACTTC; cdr3_aa: CASSLGGAPHEQYF
d_call: -; v_call: TRBV6-1; j_call: TRBJ2-5; clone_size: -; cdr3_nt: TGTGCCAGCAGCCCCGCCATGGCCCAGTACTTC; cdr3_aa: CASSPAMAQYF
d_call: -; v_call: TRBV4-1; j_call: TRBJ1-1; clone_size: -; cdr3_nt: TGCGCCAGCAGCCGAGTCGGAGGAGGGAACACTGAAGCTTTCTTT; cdr3_aa: CASSRVGGGNTEAFF
d_call: -; v_call: TRBV11-2; j_call: TRBJ1-6; clone_size: -; cdr3_nt: TGTGCCAGCAGTATCACAGGGTTAATAGATTCACCCCTCCACTTT; cdr3_aa: CASSITGLIDSPLHF
d_call: TRBD1; v_call: TRBV6-6; j_call: TRBJ1-4; clone_size: -; cdr3_nt: TGTGCCAGCAGCAATCCGACAGGGGCTGGAGAAAAACTGTTTTTT; cdr3_aa: CASSNPTGAGEKLFF
d_call: -; v_call: TRBV5-1; j_call: TRBJ2-5; clone_size: once; cdr3_nt: TGCGCCAGCAGTGGAACTGGACAAGAGACCCAGTACTTC; cdr3_aa: CASSGTGQETQYF